Below, 7 T cell receptor beta chains from the same sample are listed, as sequenced in a study of graft-versus-host responses after intestinal transplantation. Generated by immunoSEQ multiplex PCR, the TCRdb table keeps only in-frame clones and is missing some. This sample yields just under 100,000 clones, of which around 90% are seen a single time; about 16% belongs to the top ten. This material consisted of PBMCs, taken roughly 450 days after intestinal transplant. These receptors originate from a human patient who received an intestinal transplant, so some T cells may come from the graft donor.

This clone was observed a single time. V and J are TRBV14 and TRBJ1-6; TRBD1 agrees at 7 bases. The V gene's germline CDR1 is SGHDN and CDR2 FVKESK. The V gene end was trimmed by 4 bases and the J gene end by 7 bases; junction bases not matched to a gene: 10. The CDR3 sequence is 16 residues long. The CDR3, as DNA: TGTGCCAGCAGCCCTACCCCGGGACAGAAAAATTCACCCCTCCACTTT. Translation: CASSPTPGQKNSPLHF.

The gene calls are TRBV10-3 and TRBJ2-3, with D possibly called TRBD1 or TRBD2 (6 bases each). Per the germline V gene, CDR1 is ENHRY and CDR2 is SYGVKD. The CDR3 extends over 14 amino acids. The V end lost 7 bases, the J end lost 3 bases, and 14 bases lay between the germline ends. The CDR3: CAIMLGGQTDTQYF. As DNA, the CDR3 is TGTGCCATCATGCTCGGGGGCCAGACAGATACGCAGTATTTT.

The chain joins TRBV7-8 to TRBJ1-1, with no clear D. V lost 6 bases and J lost 3, with 14 bases in between. CDR1 is SGHVS, CDR2 FQNEAQ, per germline. The CDR3 contains 14 residues. CDR3 amino acids: CASRNLGSDTEAFF. The CDR3 bases are TGTGCCAGCAGAAACCTCGGGTCGGACACTGAAGCTTTCTTT.

The V gene is TRBV27, the J gene TRBJ2-2; D unclear. V dropped 3 bases and J dropped 5 bases, with 13 bases sitting between them. Germline V gene data show CDR1 as MNHEY and CDR2 as SMNVEV (reference sequence). The CDR3 is 15 amino acids. The CDR3 loop is CASSFLRAATGELFF. Written as DNA, the CDR3 is TGTGCCAGCAGTTTCTTAAGGGCCGCAACCGGGGAGCTGTTTTTT.

This clone was detected only once. The CDR3 region is CASSQGEAFF. The CDR3 bases are TGTGCCAGCAGCCAGGGTGAAGCTTTCTTT. The genes are TRBV2 and TRBJ1-1, with a tentative D call TRBD1 (5 bases). The CDR3 is 10 amino acids. Germline CDR1 is SNHLY and CDR2 is FYNNEI. V was cut by 6 bases and J by 7 bases, with 6 bases left in between. Using reference TRBV2 and TRBJ1-1 for the parts outside the CDR3, the full variable domain is EPEVTQTPSHQVTQMGQEVILRCVPISNHLYFYWYRQILGQKVEFLVSFYNNEISEKSEIFDDQFSVERPDGSNFTLKIRSTKLEDSAMYFCASSQGEAFFGQGTRLTVV.

The chain recombines TRBV2 with TRBJ1-6; 7 bases map to TRBD1. Trimming at V came to 7 bases and at J to 7 bases, leaving 7 bases not matched to a gene. CDR1 and CDR2 from the germline V gene are SNHLY and FYNNEI. CDR3 length: 14 amino acids. The CDR3 sequence: CASKGTASNSPLHF. In DNA, the CDR3 is TGTGCCAGCAAGGGGACAGCCTCGAATTCACCCCTCCACTTT.

The chain uses TRBV5-5 and TRBJ2-7, with 7 positions matching TRBD1. V trimming: 4 bases; J trimming: 5 bases; junction bases outside the gene matches: 9. This CDR3 contains 14 residues. Per the germline V gene, CDR1 is SGHKS and CDR2 is YYEKEE (reference sequence). The CDR3 sequence: CASSPLPDRHEQYF. CDR3 sequence (DNA): TGTGCCAGCAGCCCCCTCCCGGACAGGCACGAGCAGTACTTC.